The 6 T cell receptor beta chains below all came from one sample that was sequenced in a study of regulatory T cells in long-lasting Graves disease. TCR beta libraries were built with iRepertoire HTBI primers and Arm-PCR of CDR3 regions. TCRdb reprocessed the multiplex PCR reads via MiXCR and lists one record per CDR3 protein. Among some 440,000 distinct CDR3 sequences, about a fifth were seen once, and the ten largest hold over 7.5%. As for time point: persistent/refractory GD, antithyroid drugs over 5 years with positive TRAb. PBMC-derived RNA was used for the TCR library. The sample was peripheral blood mononuclear cells (PBMCs), taken when the disease was refractory, from a patient treated with antithyroid drugs. These receptors were collected from a female donor with Graves disease.

On this clonotype: This may arise from a read error, as a much more abundant clone is one base away. This sequence joins TRBV12-3 or TRBV12-4 and TRBJ2-7, with 11 bases lining up with TRBD1. The CDR3 runs to 15 residues. The CDR3 is CTSSNGQGAWGEQYF. CDR3 in DNA: TGTACCAGCAGTAACGGACAGGGGGCGTGGGGCGAGCAGTACTTC.

This clonotype was found a few times. This chain uses TRBV7-8 with TRBJ1-5; TRBD1 matches at 9 bases. Germline trimming cut 1 base from V and 2 bases from J; bases unmatched to any gene: 12. The CDR3 loop spans 19 amino acids. Germline V CDR1 and CDR2: SGHVS, FQNEAQ. The chain's CDR3 is CASSLEMGQGRGGNQPQHF. The CDR3 DNA reads TGTGCCAGCAGCTTAGAGATGGGACAGGGAAGAGGTGGCAATCAGCCCCAGCATTTT.

This clonotype was picked up a small number of times. The chain recombines TRBV29-1 with TRBJ2-7; D possibly corresponds to TRBD2 (6 bases). The CDR3 sequence is 13 residues long. V dropped 7 bases and J dropped 2 bases, with 15 bases sitting between them. Per the germline V gene, CDR1 is SQVTM and CDR2 is ANQGSEA. CDR3 residues: CSAGTPATYEQYF. CDR3 sequence (DNA): TGCAGCGCCGGGACTCCTGCTACCTACGAGCAGTACTTC.

The sample holds many counts of this clonotype. CDR3 coding DNA: TGTGCCAGCAGACTTCAGGGATTTCTCGCCGGGGAGCTGTTTTTT. Its protein is CASRLQGFLAGELFF. This chain connects TRBV28 to TRBJ2-2, with D possibly TRBD1 on 5 matching bases. Trimming took off 6 bases at V and 6 bases at J, with 17 bases between the two ends. This CDR3 region has 15 residues. Germline-derived CDR1 and CDR2 are MDHEN and SYDVKM.

There are many counts of this clonotype. V is TRBV9 and J is TRBJ1-6; D call uncertain. Trimming removed 3 bases from V and 7 bases from J, with 14 bases in between. CDR1 and CDR2 (germline): SGDLS, YYNGEE. This CDR3 contains 15 residues. Written as DNA, the CDR3 is TGTGCCAGCAGCGGCGATCCGGCGGGGAATTCACCCCTCCACTTT. Amino acid sequence: CASSGDPAGNSPLHF.

This clonotype was seen at least ten times. This chain uses TRBV2 with TRBJ1-1; TRBD1 matches at 7 bases. The germline gives CDR1 SNHLY, CDR2 FYNNEI. V lost 7 bases and J lost 0; bases outside the gene matches: 11. The CDR3 is 16 residues long. CDR3 sequence: CASTNPGTALNTEAFF. CDR3 DNA sequence: TGTGCCAGCACGAATCCTGGGACAGCCCTGAACACTGAAGCTTTCTTT.